This TCR beta chain was identified during a study of technical replicates of blood from a few donors. CDR1 SGHVS and CDR2 FQNEAQ come from the germline V gene. This CDR3 is 14 amino acids long. V gave up 5 bases and J gave up 1 base, with 9 bases separating them. This table comes from immunoSEQ multiplex PCR, and its TCRdb copy is limited to in-frame clones, with some not included. Here the sample spans approximately 95,000 clones, about 95% being singletons. This TCR derives from a human donor in good health. Sequencing was performed on T cells isolated from PBMCs. The rearrangement joins TRBV7-8 to TRBJ1-5; D is undetermined. The CDR3 nucleotides are TGTGCCAGCAGCCGCGGGTCGAGCAATCAGCCCCAGCATTTT. Its protein product is CASSRGSSNQPQHF.